One sample yielded the 29 T cell receptor beta chains listed below, sequenced in a study of blood T cell repertoires in COVID-19 (dated by TCRdb to 2020 to 2021). Library generation was performed with the immunoSEQ multiplex PCR assay. TCRdb re-hosts the immuneACCESS table, in-frame sequences only. Its copies lack some clones; in the studies checked, an unresolved V gene accounts for under half of them, and the cause for the rest is not known. Within this sample are roughly 50,000 clones, with 85% to 90% of them counted one time only. The top ten clones comprise 14% of the sample. The sequenced material came from peripheral blood. These receptors originate from an older man with acute or convalescent COVID-19.

The CDR3 nucleotides are TGTGCCAGCAGCCCACTAGCGGGGGAGAACACCGGGGAGCTGTTTTTT. This gives the protein CASSPLAGENTGELFF. The chain uses TRBV6-4 and TRBJ2-2; TRBD2 agrees at 11 bases. With V trimmed by 6 bases and J by 1 base, 4 bases remained unmatched. This CDR3 comprises 16 residues. CDR1 is MRHNA, CDR2 SNTAGT, per germline.

The chain is built from TRBV2 and TRBJ2-5, with a weak D call TRBD2 (7 bases). The CDR3 extends over 15 amino acids. Germline CDR1 reads SNHLY; CDR2 reads FYNNEI. Trimming took 7 bases from V and 1 from J, leaving 16 bases between them. The CDR3 bases are TGTGCCAGCACCGAGGGGGGGTGGTTCCAAGAGACCCAGTACTTC. Amino acids: CASTEGGWFQETQYF. The whole variable domain, remainder taken from reference TRBV2 and TRBJ2-5, is EPEVTQTPSHQVTQMGQEVILRCVPISNHLYFYWYRQILGQKVEFLVSFYNNEISEKSEIFDDQFSVERPDGSNFTLKIRSTKLEDSAMYFCASTEGGWFQETQYFGPGTRLLVL.

This clone was seen a handful of times. V is TRBV19 and J is TRBJ2-1; TRBD2 is a possible D gene (6 bases). The CDR3 covers 13 residues. Trimming left V 5 bases short and J 4 bases short, with 9 bases between. CDR1 and CDR2 (germline): LNHDA, SQIVND (reference sequence). CDR3 DNA: TGTGCCAGTAGTCTGGCGGGGTACAATGAGCAGTTCTTC. Translation gives CASSLAGYNEQFF.

The chain joins TRBV11-2 to TRBJ2-7; D is possibly TRBD1 (6 bases). Germline V gene lookup returns CDR1 SGHAT and CDR2 FQNNGV. The CDR3 is 17 residues long. V was cut by 3 bases and J by 2 bases, with 20 bases left in between. CDR3 coding DNA: TGTGCCAGCAGCTTGTATCGGACAGCCCTCTTGGCCTACGAGCAGTACTTC. Protein: CASSLYRTALLAYEQYF. Full variable domain (outside the CDR3, taken from reference TRBV11-2 and TRBJ2-7): EAGVAQSPRYKIIEKRQSVAFWCNPISGHATLYWYQQILGQGPKLLIQFQNNGVVDDSQLPKDRFSAERLKGVDSTLKIQPAKLEDSAVYLCASSLYRTALLAYEQYFGPGTRLTVT.

The CDR3 bases are TGTGCCAGCAGCCAAGATCCCTCCCGTTTCAGAAACGAGCAGTACTTC. This codes for CASSQDPSRFRNEQYF. The chain has TRBV11-2 and TRBJ2-7; D remains ambiguous. Germline assignment: CDR1 SGHAT and CDR2 FQNNGV. This CDR3 contains 16 residues. Trimming shortened V by 5 bases and J by 5 bases, and 22 bases separated the two germline ends.

The V and J genes are TRBV5-5 and TRBJ2-4; 7 bases map to TRBD1. CDR1 is SGHKS and CDR2 is YYEKEE in the germline V gene (reference sequence). The CDR3 spans 13 residues. J lost 11 bases, V lost 4 bases, and 9 bases had no gene match. Written as DNA, the CDR3 is TGTGCCAGCAGCCCGGGATCCGGGACAGTTCAGTACTTC. It specifies CASSPGSGTVQYF.

The V call is TRBV7-2, the J call TRBJ2-1; 11 positions match TRBD2. Germline V gives CDR1 SGHTA, CDR2 FQGNSA. The CDR3 contains 14 residues. With V trimmed by 4 bases and J by 9 bases, 5 bases remained unmatched. CDR3 DNA: TGTGCCAGCAGCTCTACTAGCGGGAGCCCTGAGCAGTTCTTC. Residues: CASSSTSGSPEQFF.

V usage is TRBV6-5 and J usage is TRBJ1-1, with 7 nucleotides matching TRBD1. The CDR3 is 15 residues long. CDR1 is MNHEY, CDR2 SVGAGI, per germline. V lost 6 bases to trimming and J lost 0 bases; unmatched junction nucleotides: 7. CDR3 nucleotides: TGTGCCAGCAGGACAGGGCCGAATATGAACACTGAAGCTTTCTTT. This sequence encodes CASRTGPNMNTEAFF.

The rearrangement uses TRBV6-6 and TRBJ2-4; the D gene is possibly TRBD2 (6 bases). Per the germline V gene, CDR1 is MNHNY and CDR2 is SVGAGI (reference sequence). This CDR3 contains 13 residues. The germline V and J ends were trimmed by 2 bases and 8 bases, with 10 bases remaining between them. CDR3: CASSYGLADIQYF. The DNA of the CDR3 is TGTGCCAGCAGTTACGGTTTAGCGGACATTCAGTACTTC.

On this clone: Other DNA sequences within the sample encode an identical CDR3. This chain connects TRBV19 to TRBJ1-2, with TRBD1 identical over 9 bases. Per the germline V gene, CDR1 is LNHDA and CDR2 is SQIVND (reference sequence). The J segment lost 5 bases and the V segment lost 5 bases, leaving 3 bases of the junction unmatched. CDR3 length equals 13 residues. The CDR3 DNA is TGTGCCAGTAGTCCGACAGGGGGGTATGGCTACACCTTC. Protein: CASSPTGGYGYTF.

This chain uses TRBV5-5 with TRBJ2-1; a possible D gene is TRBD2 (6 bases). Germline V gene lookup returns CDR1 SGHKS and CDR2 YYEKEE (reference sequence). This CDR3 comprises 15 residues. V gave up 2 bases and J gave up 4 bases, with 13 bases separating them. The CDR3 reads CASSLLLATYNEQFF. The CDR3, as DNA: TGTGCCAGCAGCTTATTGCTAGCGACTTACAATGAGCAGTTCTTC.

The chain employs TRBV18 and TRBJ1-2; no clear D gene. CDR3 length equals 15 residues. The V end was cut by 6 bases, the J end by 1 base, with 15 bases between. Germline V lookup: CDR1 KGHSH, CDR2 LQKENI. The CDR3 region has the DNA TGTGCCAGCTCCCCTCGGACTCAGAATAACTATGGCTACACCTTC. It translates to CASSPRTQNNYGYTF.

The count of this clone is one. The chain recombines TRBV2 with TRBJ1-5; D perhaps matches TRBD1 (5 bases). The germline V and J ends were trimmed by 1 base and 0 bases, with 13 bases remaining between them. CDR1 and CDR2 from the germline V gene are SNHLY and FYNNEI. This CDR3 spans 17 amino acids. The CDR3, as DNA: TGTGCCAGCAGTGAAGTAGGGTGGGGGGATAGCAATCAGCCCCAGCATTTT. It is translated as CASSEVGWGDSNQPQHF. The full variable domain, completed using reference TRBV2 and TRBJ1-5, is EPEVTQTPSHQVTQMGQEVILRCVPISNHLYFYWYRQILGQKVEFLVSFYNNEISEKSEIFDDQFSVERPDGSNFTLKIRSTKLEDSAMYFCASSEVGWGDSNQPQHFGDGTRLSIL.

CDR3 nucleotide sequence: TGTGCCAGCAGCCAAGGAAGACAGGGGAATGATGGCTACACCTTC. As protein: CASSQGRQGNDGYTF. V is TRBV14 and J is TRBJ1-2; 8 bases align to TRBD1. This CDR3 comprises 15 residues. Germline CDR1 is SGHDN and CDR2 is FVKESK. Trimming at V came to 1 base and at J to 6 bases, leaving 7 bases not matched to a gene.

This chain uses TRBV15 with TRBJ1-1; D may be TRBD1 (5 bases). The germline V gene has CDR1 LNHNV and CDR2 YYDKDF (reference sequence). V was pared by 0 bases and J by 8 bases, with 19 bases between. The CDR3 extends over 16 amino acids. CDR3 protein: CATSRESPGKGIEAFF. The DNA of the CDR3 is TGTGCCACCAGCAGAGAATCGCCAGGGAAGGGAATAGAAGCTTTCTTT.

The rearrangement uses TRBV12-5 and TRBJ2-5, with 10 bases fitting TRBD2. Per germline, CDR1 LGHNT and CDR2 FRNRAP. V shed 3 bases, J shed 5 bases, and the junction held 0 bases outside the gene matches. The CDR3 loop spans 13 amino acids. The CDR3 loop is CASGFSGGETQYF. Written as DNA, the CDR3 is TGTGCTAGTGGTTTTAGCGGGGGGGAGACCCAGTACTTC.

In DNA, the CDR3 is TGCGCCAGCAGCCAAGATAAGCGGGGAATCCGAGATACGCAGTATTTT. The encoded protein is CASSQDKRGIRDTQYF. The chain joins TRBV4-3 to TRBJ2-3, with 7 bases lining up with TRBD2. Germline CDR1 LGHNA, CDR2 YSLEER. V shed 0 bases, J shed 5 bases, and the junction held 8 bases outside the gene matches. This CDR3 contains 16 residues.

This chain uses TRBV19 with TRBJ2-7; D possibly corresponds to TRBD1 (6 bases). The CDR3 consists of 13 residues. The germline V and J ends were trimmed by 6 bases and 2 bases, with 11 bases remaining between them. In germline, CDR1 is LNHDA, CDR2 SQIVND (reference sequence). CDR3 sequence: CASSRTATYEQYF. The CDR3 coding sequence is TGTGCCAGTAGCCGGACAGCTACCTACGAGCAGTACTTC.

This clone was seen just once. The chain has TRBV18 and TRBJ2-2; TRBD2 agrees at 10 bases. This CDR3 has 16 amino acids. The germline V gene has CDR1 KGHSH and CDR2 LQKENI. The ends lost 3 bases at V and 0 bases at J; junction bases unmatched: 1. In nucleotides, the CDR3 is TGTGCCAGCTCACCCCTAGCGGGGGCGAACACCGGGGAGCTGTTTTTT. Protein sequence: CASSPLAGANTGELFF.

This clone was counted between two and nine times. The rearrangement uses TRBV10-3 and TRBJ2-3, with D maybe TRBD2 (6 bases). This CDR3 comprises 12 residues. Germline assignment: CDR1 ENHRY and CDR2 SYGVKD. The V and J ends lost 8 bases and 1 base respectively, with 7 bases between them. CDR3 sequence (DNA): TGTGCCATCGGCGGGGGCACAGATACGCAGTATTTT. Translating it yields CAIGGGTDTQYF.

The chain employs TRBV7-9 and TRBJ1-3; D uncertain. Germline V gene data show CDR1 as SEHNR and CDR2 as FQNEAQ (reference sequence). The CDR3 is 12 residues long. V was pared by 2 bases and J by 4 bases, with 3 bases between. The CDR3 is CASSLQGNTIYF. The CDR3 nucleotides are TGTGCCAGCAGCTTACAAGGAAACACCATATATTTT.

This chain joins TRBV5-5 and TRBJ1-3, with 8 bases identical to TRBD1. Germline CDR1 is SGHKS and CDR2 is YYEKEE (reference sequence). V lost 4 bases, J lost 0 bases, and 6 bases stayed unmatched. The CDR3 length is 16 residues. CDR3 DNA sequence: TGTGCCAGCAGCACTACAGGGGGGCCCTCTGGAAACACCATATATTTT. Translation: CASSTTGGPSGNTIYF.

This rearrangement joins TRBV12-3 or TRBV12-4 to TRBJ2-7; D call uncertain. Trimming pared 3 bases from V and 5 bases from J, leaving 8 bases between. CDR3 length equals 12 residues. The CDR3 DNA is TGTGCCAGCAGTTTCTTCCGGGACGAGCAGTACTTC. Its translation: CASSFFRDEQYF.

The chain carries TRBV28 and TRBJ2-7, with TRBD1 matching 10 bases. CDR1 is MDHEN and CDR2 is SYDVKM in the germline V gene. This CDR3 has 13 amino acids. The V and J ends lost 7 bases and 5 bases, in that order; junction bases with no gene match: 5. In DNA form, the CDR3 reads TGTGCCAGCATACCGGACAGGGGGAACGAGCAGTACGTC. Translating gives CASIPDRGNEQYV.

The V gene is TRBV19, the J gene TRBJ2-5; D is perhaps TRBD1 (5 bases). The V gene lost 1 base and the J gene lost 1 base, with 10 bases spanning the gap. Germline CDR1 LNHDA, CDR2 SQIVND (reference sequence). CDR3 size: 15 residues. The CDR3 DNA sequence: TGTGCCAGTAGTATAGGGGGCAGGACCCAAGAGACCCAGTACTTC. Translated, it gives CASSIGGRTQETQYF.

This chain connects TRBV24-1 to TRBJ2-5; possibly TRBD1 for D (6 bases). Trimming stripped 3 bases from V and 5 bases from J, with 18 bases between. The CDR3 has 16 residues. The germline gives CDR1 KGHDR, CDR2 SFDVKD. The CDR3 DNA sequence: TGTGCCACCAGTGATACTAAAACAGGGTACGGGGAGACCCAGTACTTC. Amino acid sequence: CATSDTKTGYGETQYF.

This clone appeared a few times. V gene TRBV27 combines with J gene TRBJ1-4, with D perhaps matching TRBD1 (6 bases). The V gene lost 4 bases and the J gene lost 7 bases, with 13 bases spanning the gap. Germline CDR1 is MNHEY and CDR2 is SMNVEV (reference sequence). The CDR3 contains 14 residues. This CDR3 reads CASSYQGFGEKLFF. For the CDR3, the DNA is TGTGCCAGCAGTTACCAGGGGTTTGGTGAAAAACTGTTTTTT.

V usage is TRBV7-2 and J usage is TRBJ2-2, with 11 bases aligning to TRBD2. The trim removed 4 bases at V and 6 bases at J, leaving 13 bases unmatched. The length of the CDR3 is 18 residues. Germline CDR1 is SGHTA and CDR2 is FQGNSA. The CDR3 is CASSYKLAGEGYAGELFF. CDR3 coding DNA: TGTGCCAGCAGCTATAAACTAGCGGGAGAAGGGTACGCCGGGGAGCTGTTTTTT.

In its sample, this clone is medium-sized. The rearrangement links TRBV12-3 or TRBV12-4 to TRBJ1-6; D gene uncertain. CDR3 size: 12 residues. V was shortened by 5 bases and J by 4 bases, with 3 bases between the two germline ends. The CDR3 coding sequence is TGTGCCAGCAGTCCTTATAATTCACCCCTCCACTTT. This codes for CASSPYNSPLHF.